The present entry profiles one T cell receptor (beta chain) with its context. Its antigen is unknown. The CDR3 is 14 residues long. V lost 4 bases, J lost 8 bases, and 16 bases lay in between. The V gene's germline CDR1 is SGDLS and CDR2 YYNGEE. TCRdb's table, derived via immunoSEQ multiplex PCR, lists solely in-frame clones and lacks some. The sample has just under 10,000 clones; approximately 69% are singletons. This sample stems from a study of PD-1 blockade in classical Hodgkin lymphoma. As for the study in general: It was nivolumab at 3 mg/kg, given intravenously every 2 weeks, that patients received.

The sample's time point: cycle 4 day 1 (C4D1), after about 6 weeks of nivolumab. Each patient's relapse followed autologous stem cell transplantation, and brentuximab vedotin exposure varied. Thawed PBMCs supplied CD8+ T cells via magnetic negative selection. Study results and caveats: Reports described newly diagnosed patients as having lower baseline TCR diversity than healthy donors.

V usage is TRBV9 and J usage is TRBJ2-1; D may be TRBD1 or TRBD2 (5 bases each). The receptor was derived from a human donor with classical Hodgkin lymphoma. This sample comprised CD8+ T cells from blood, obtained before the fourth cycle of nivolumab. The CDR3 DNA follows: TGTGCCAGCAGCCCCGAGGGGTGGGGATATGAGCAGTTCTTC. Residues: CASSPEGWGYEQFF.